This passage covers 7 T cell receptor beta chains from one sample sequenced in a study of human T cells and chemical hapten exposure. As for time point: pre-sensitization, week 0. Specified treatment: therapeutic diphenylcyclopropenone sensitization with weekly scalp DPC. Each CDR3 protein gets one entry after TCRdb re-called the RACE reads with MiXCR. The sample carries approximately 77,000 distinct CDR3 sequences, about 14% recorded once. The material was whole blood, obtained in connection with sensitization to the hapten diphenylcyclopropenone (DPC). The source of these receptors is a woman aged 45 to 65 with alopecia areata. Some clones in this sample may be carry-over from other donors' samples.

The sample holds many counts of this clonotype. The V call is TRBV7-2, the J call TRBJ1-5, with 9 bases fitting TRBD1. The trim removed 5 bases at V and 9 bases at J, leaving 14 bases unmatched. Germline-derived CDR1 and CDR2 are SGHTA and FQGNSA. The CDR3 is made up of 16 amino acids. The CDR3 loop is CASSKKPGQGVGPQHF. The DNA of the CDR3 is TGTGCCAGCAGCAAAAAGCCGGGACAGGGTGTTGGGCCCCAGCATTTT.

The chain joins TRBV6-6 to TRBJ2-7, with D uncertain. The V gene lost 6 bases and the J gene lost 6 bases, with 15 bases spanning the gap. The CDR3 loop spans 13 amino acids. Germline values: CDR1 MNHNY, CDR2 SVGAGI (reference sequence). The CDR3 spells CASRNRRSSEQYF. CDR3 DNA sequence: TGTGCCAGCAGAAACCGACGCTCAAGCGAGCAGTACTTC.

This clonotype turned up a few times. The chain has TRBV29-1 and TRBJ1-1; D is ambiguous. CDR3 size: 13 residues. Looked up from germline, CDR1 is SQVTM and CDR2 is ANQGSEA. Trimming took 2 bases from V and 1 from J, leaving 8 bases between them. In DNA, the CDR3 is TGCAGCGTTGAACAAGCTCGGAACACTGAAGCTTTCTTT. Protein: CSVEQARNTEAFF.

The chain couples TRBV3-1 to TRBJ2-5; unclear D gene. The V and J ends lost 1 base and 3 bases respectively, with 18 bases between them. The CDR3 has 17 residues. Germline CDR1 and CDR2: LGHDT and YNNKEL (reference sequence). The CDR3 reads CASSQGNSGRRKETQYF. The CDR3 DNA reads TGTGCCAGCAGCCAAGGAAACTCGGGCCGAAGGAAAGAGACCCAGTACTTC.

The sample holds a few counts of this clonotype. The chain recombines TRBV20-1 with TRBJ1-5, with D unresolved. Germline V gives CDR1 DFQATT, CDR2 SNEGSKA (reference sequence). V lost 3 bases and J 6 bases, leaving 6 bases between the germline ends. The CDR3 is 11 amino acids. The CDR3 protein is CSASNGQPQHF. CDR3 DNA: TGCAGTGCTAGTAATGGTCAGCCCCAGCATTTT.

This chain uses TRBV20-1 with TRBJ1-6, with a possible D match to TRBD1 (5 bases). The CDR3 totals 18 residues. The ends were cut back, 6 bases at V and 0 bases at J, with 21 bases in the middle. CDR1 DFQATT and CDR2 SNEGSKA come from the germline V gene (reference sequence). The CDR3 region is CSARDGRTMFSYNSPLHF. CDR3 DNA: TGCAGTGCCCGGGACGGCCGGACTATGTTCTCCTATAATTCACCCCTCCACTTT.

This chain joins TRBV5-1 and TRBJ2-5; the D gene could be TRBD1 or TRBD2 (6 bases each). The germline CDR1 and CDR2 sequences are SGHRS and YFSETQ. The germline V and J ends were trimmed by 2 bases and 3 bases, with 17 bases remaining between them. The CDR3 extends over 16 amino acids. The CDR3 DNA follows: TGCGCCAGCAGCTTTTTATTCGGGGGCGCGGAAGAGACCCAGTACTTC. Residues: CASSFLFGGAEETQYF.